Following are 19 T cell receptor beta chains from one sample sequenced in a study of CD8 T cells in Susac syndrome. The RNA input was roughly 0.45 to 1 ug, and it was reverse transcribed with random hexamers. Each CDR3 protein gets one entry after TCRdb re-called the immunoSEQ multiplex PCR reads with MiXCR. The repertoire holds about 120,000 distinct CDR3 sequences, with over 85% as singletons. The sequencing sample was made of CD8+ T cells from PBMCs. The origin of the receptors is a human donor with Susac syndrome.

The chain carries TRBV7-9 and TRBJ2-2, with D perhaps given as TRBD1 or TRBD2 (5 bases each). The CDR3 spans 16 residues. V was cut by 2 bases and J by 2 bases, with 12 bases left in between. CDR1 and CDR2 from the germline V gene are SEHNR and FQNEAQ (reference sequence). The CDR3 loop is CASSLQGSGNTGELFF. The CDR3 DNA is TGTGCCAGCAGCTTACAGGGTTCGGGAAACACCGGGGAGCTGTTTTTT.

The gene calls are TRBV6-5 and TRBJ2-2; D is uncertain. The CDR3 sequence is 13 residues long. Trimming removed 6 bases from V and 1 base from J, with 6 bases in between. CDR1 MNHEY and CDR2 SVGAGI come from the germline V gene. The CDR3 DNA reads TGTGCCAGCAGGTTAATGAACACCGGGGAGCTGTTTTTT. This sequence encodes CASRLMNTGELFF.

The J gene is TRBJ1-2, the V gene TRBV12-3 or TRBV12-4; D unclear. The CDR3 consists of 13 residues. V was pared by 2 bases and J by 6 bases, with 10 bases between. CDR3 sequence reads: CASSLMADNGYTF. The CDR3 DNA follows: TGTGCCAGCAGTTTAATGGCGGATAATGGCTACACCTTC.

The V call is TRBV29-1, the J call TRBJ2-7, with TRBD2 identical over 7 bases. Germline CDR1 and CDR2: SQVTM and ANQGSEA. J was trimmed by 3 bases and V by 3 bases; bases with no gene match: 5. This CDR3 spans 13 amino acids. The CDR3 coding sequence is TGCAGCGTTGAGGGGGGGGTAAGCTACGAGCAGTACTTC. It codes for CSVEGGVSYEQYF.

Turning to this clonotype: Because it lacks the conserved phenylalanine or tryptophan at the end, this CDR3 is likely a read error. This chain links TRBV3-1 with TRBJ2-4, with D perhaps matching TRBD1 or TRBD2 (5 bases each). This CDR3 is 14 amino acids long. Between the trimmed V and J ends, which lost 5 bases and 2 bases, there was a span of 10 bases. In germline, CDR1 is LGHDT, CDR2 YNNKEL (reference sequence). The CDR3 protein is CASSRDGTKNIQYL. CDR3 nucleotide sequence: TGTGCCAGCAGCAGGGACGGGACCAAAAACATTCAGTACCTC.

The chain uses TRBV14 and TRBJ2-7; D call uncertain. Germline V CDR1 and CDR2: SGHDN, FVKESK. This CDR3 contains 16 residues. The V end was cut by 0 bases, the J end by 7 bases, with 19 bases between. The CDR3 loop reads CASSQDLTGPHWEQYF. The CDR3 coding sequence is TGTGCCAGCAGCCAAGATTTAACCGGGCCGCACTGGGAGCAGTACTTC. Full variable domain (rest looked up from reference TRBV14 and TRBJ2-7): EAGVTQFPSHSVIEKGQTVTLRCDPISGHDNLYWYRRVMGKEIKFLLHFVKESKQDESGMPNNRFLAERTGGTYSTLKVQPAELEDSGVYFCASSQDLTGPHWEQYFGPGTRLTVT.

The rearrangement links TRBV12-3 or TRBV12-4 to TRBJ2-7, with D maybe TRBD1 (6 bases). CDR3 length: 14 amino acids. Trimming stripped 5 bases from V and 5 bases from J, with 16 bases between. The CDR3 DNA reads as TGTGCCAGCAGTATACAGGGTATTCCGGACGAGCAGTACTTC. Amino acids: CASSIQGIPDEQYF.

The J gene is TRBJ2-2, the V gene TRBV5-4, with unresolved D. The CDR3 covers 13 residues. The germline V gene has CDR1 SGHNT and CDR2 YYREEE (reference sequence). Trimming took 6 bases from V and 0 from J, leaving 6 bases between them. CDR3 bases: TGTGCCAGCACTACAGCGAACACCGGGGAGCTGTTTTTT. Translation gives CASTTANTGELFF.

V and J are TRBV12-3 or TRBV12-4 and TRBJ1-5; TRBD1 matches 10 bases. Unmatched junction bases numbered 1, after V lost 4 bases and J lost 4 bases. The length of the CDR3 is 14 residues. This CDR3 reads CASSWDRGNQPQHF. The CDR3 DNA is TGTGCCAGCAGTTGGGACAGGGGAAATCAGCCCCAGCATTTT.

The table lists this clonotype with a count of one. The chain joins TRBV2 to TRBJ1-2; D remains unclear. The V end was cut by 8 bases, the J end by 8 bases, with 27 bases between. Germline CDR1 is SNHLY and CDR2 is FYNNEI. This CDR3 region has 16 residues. The DNA for the CDR3 is TGTGCCAGCTGTAGGGAGACGGACCTCCCCTCGGGCGGCTACACCTTC. The encoded protein is CASCRETDLPSGGYTF.

The rearrangement links TRBV21-1 to TRBJ1-1; TRBD1, the table's D call, was not compared with the DNA. TRBV21-1 is recorded as a pseudogene. The CDR3 runs 13 residues. The CDR3 region is CASSIRDGWEAFF. Written as DNA, the CDR3 is TGTGCCAGCAGCATTCGGGACGGATGGGAAGCTTTCTTT.

The rearrangement links TRBV6-6 to TRBJ2-7; 8 bases align to TRBD2. There are 15 residues in the CDR3. Trimming removed 5 bases from V and 1 base from J; junction bases left unmatched: 7. The V gene's germline CDR1 is MNHNY and CDR2 SVGAGI (reference sequence). CDR3 sequence: CASSATSGASYEQYF. In DNA, the CDR3 is TGTGCCAGCAGTGCTACTAGCGGAGCTTCCTACGAGCAGTACTTC.

This clonotype was seen only once. This chain joins TRBV6-5 and TRBJ1-2, with 9 bases matching TRBD1. This CDR3 region has 15 residues. Germline V gene sequence: CDR1 MNHEY, CDR2 SVGAGI. Trimming cost V 3 bases and J 4 bases; bases outside gene matches: 6. The CDR3 here is CASSYPGQGLYGYTF. The CDR3 DNA follows: TGTGCCAGCAGTTATCCGGGACAGGGACTCTATGGCTACACCTTC.

The chain recombines TRBV12-5 with TRBJ2-3, with TRBD1 matching 9 bases. The ends lost 5 bases at V and 4 bases at J; junction bases unmatched: 7. The CDR3 consists of 15 residues. Germline V CDR1 and CDR2: LGHNT, FRNRAP. The CDR3 is CASGPQGAGADTQYF. DNA for the CDR3: TGTGCTAGTGGTCCACAGGGGGCTGGCGCAGATACGCAGTATTTT. The full variable domain, completed using reference TRBV12-5 and TRBJ2-3, is DARVTQTPRHKVTEMGQEVTMRCQPILGHNTVFWYRQTMMQGLELLAYFRNRAPLDDSGMPKDRFSAEMPDATLATLKIQPSEPRDSAVYFCASGPQGAGADTQYFGPGTRLTVL.

The chain couples TRBV4-2 to TRBJ1-2, with TRBD1 identical over 10 bases. With 0 bases clipped from V and 6 bases from J, the junction kept 4 bases outside the gene matches. Per the germline V gene, CDR1 is LGHNA and CDR2 is YNFKEQ. The CDR3 has 15 residues. The CDR3 DNA sequence: TGTGCCAGCAGCCAAGATGGAGACAGGGGGCATGGCTACACCTTC. This encodes CASSQDGDRGHGYTF.

V and J are TRBV9 and TRBJ2-7, with D perhaps matching TRBD2 (6 bases). Trimming pared 7 bases from V and 3 bases from J, leaving 14 bases between. Germline assignment: CDR1 SGDLS and CDR2 YYNGEE. The CDR3 spans 13 residues. The CDR3 DNA reads TGTGCCAGCGGCGGGGACTTTGACTACGAGCAGTACTTC. Amino acid sequence: CASGGDFDYEQYF.

The J gene is TRBJ2-7, the V gene TRBV6-1; D perhaps matches TRBD2 (5 bases). The V and J ends lost 5 bases and 4 bases respectively, with 15 bases between them. The CDR3 covers 14 residues. Germline V lookup: CDR1 MNHNS, CDR2 SASEGT. CDR3 loop: CASSSSLRGYEQYF. The CDR3 coding sequence is TGTGCCAGCAGTTCTTCTCTCCGGGGATACGAGCAGTACTTC.

The chain couples TRBV12-3 or TRBV12-4 to TRBJ1-2, with D possibly being TRBD1 (5 bases). This CDR3 spans 13 amino acids. Trimming took 8 bases from V and 8 from J, leaving 18 bases between them. This CDR3 reads CASSWGPTAGYTF. The CDR3 DNA reads TGTGCCAGCTCCTGGGGACCTACCGCGGGCTACACCTTC.

This chain links TRBV4-3 with TRBJ1-1; TRBD1 might be the D (6 bases). The length of the CDR3 is 14 residues. V lost 2 bases and J lost 1, with 8 bases in between. Germline V gene data show CDR1 as LGHNA and CDR2 as YSLEER. CDR3: CASSQWTANTEAFF. For the CDR3, the DNA is TGCGCCAGCAGCCAATGGACAGCGAACACTGAAGCTTTCTTT.